This TCR beta chain emerged from a study of cytomegalovirus exposure and HLA in healthy donors. Study-level findings and limits: Researchers catalogued some 160 TCR beta chains as cytomegalovirus-associated. Many donors shared some public TCRs, even though most TCR sequences were rare. A later analysis found first-cohort TCR clusters tended to co-occur in the approximately 110 validation repertoires.

Using immunoSEQ multiplex PCR, the repertoire was profiled, and TCRdb retains in-frame clones only, with some absent. The sample holds about 360,000 clones, 86% seen once. For this clone: What it binds is unknown.

Separate from the approximately 700-subject first cohort was the approximately 120-subject validation cohort, to which the donors belonged. CDR3 length: 12 amino acids. Germline V lookup: CDR1 SQVTM, CDR2 ANQGSEA. The germline V and J ends were trimmed by 5 bases and 8 bases, with 13 bases remaining between them. The sequencing sample was made of PBMCs. V gene TRBV29-1 combines with J gene TRBJ2-4; maybe TRBD2 (6 bases). The receptor was derived from a woman younger than 35 in good health and CMV-seronegative. The CDR3 region has the DNA TGCAGCGTTACCCCTTCGGGGGACATTCAGTACTTC. Translated, it gives CSVTPSGDIQYF.